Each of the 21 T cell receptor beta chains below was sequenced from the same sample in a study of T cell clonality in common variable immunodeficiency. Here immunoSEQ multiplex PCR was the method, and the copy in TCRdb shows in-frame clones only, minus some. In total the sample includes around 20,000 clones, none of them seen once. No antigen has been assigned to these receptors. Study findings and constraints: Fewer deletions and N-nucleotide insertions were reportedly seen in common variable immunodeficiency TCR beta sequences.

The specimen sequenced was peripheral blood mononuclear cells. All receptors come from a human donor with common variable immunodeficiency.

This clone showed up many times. Here the CDR3 reads CASSLGQDTEAFF. Partial CDR3 DNA: TGTGCCAGCAGTTTGGGACAGGACACTGAA. V is TRBV12-3 or TRBV12-4 and J is TRBJ1-1; 8 nucleotides align to TRBD1. The read terminates 3 residues ahead of where the CDR3 ends, so the germline J gene completes it. This CDR3 is built from 13 residues. V trimming: 3 bases; J trimming: 3 bases; junction bases outside the gene matches: 0.

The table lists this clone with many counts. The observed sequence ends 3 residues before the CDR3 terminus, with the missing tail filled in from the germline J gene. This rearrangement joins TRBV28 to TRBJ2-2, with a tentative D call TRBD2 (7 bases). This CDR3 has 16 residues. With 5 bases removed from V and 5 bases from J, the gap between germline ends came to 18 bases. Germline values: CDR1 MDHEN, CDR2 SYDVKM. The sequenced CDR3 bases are TGTGCCAGCAGTCCCAGGGGCAGGGGAGGGACCGGGGAG. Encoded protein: CASSPRGRGGTGE. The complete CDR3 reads CASSPRGRGGTGELFF.

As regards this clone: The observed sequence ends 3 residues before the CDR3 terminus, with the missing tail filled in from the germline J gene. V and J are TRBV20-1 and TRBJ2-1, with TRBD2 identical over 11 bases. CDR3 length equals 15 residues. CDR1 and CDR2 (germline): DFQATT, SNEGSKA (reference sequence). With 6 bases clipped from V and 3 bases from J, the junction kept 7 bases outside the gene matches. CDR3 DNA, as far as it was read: TGCAGTGCAACAACTAGCGGGGGTTACTACAATGAG. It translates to CSATTSGGYYNE. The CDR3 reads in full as CSATTSGGYYNEQFF.

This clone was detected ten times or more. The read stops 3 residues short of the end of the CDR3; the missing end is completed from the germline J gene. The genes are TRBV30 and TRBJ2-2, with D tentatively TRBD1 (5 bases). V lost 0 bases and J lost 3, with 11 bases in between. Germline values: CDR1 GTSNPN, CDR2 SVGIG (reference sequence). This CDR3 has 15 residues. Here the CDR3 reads CAWSVPDTDTGELFF. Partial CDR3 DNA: TGTGCCTGGAGTGTACCGGACACGGACACCGGGGAG.

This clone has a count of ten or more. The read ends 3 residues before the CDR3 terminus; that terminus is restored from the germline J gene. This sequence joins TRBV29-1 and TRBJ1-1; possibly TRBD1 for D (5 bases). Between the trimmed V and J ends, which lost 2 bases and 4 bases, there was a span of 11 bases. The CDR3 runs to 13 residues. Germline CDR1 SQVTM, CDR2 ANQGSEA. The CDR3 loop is CSVEPGEGTEAFF. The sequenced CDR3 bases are TGCAGCGTTGAACCGGGGGAGGGCACTGAA. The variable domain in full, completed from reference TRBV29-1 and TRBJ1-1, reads SAVISQKPSRDICQRGTSLTIQCQVDSQVTMMFWYRQQPGQSLTLIATANQGSEATYESGFVIDKFPISRPNLTFSTLTVSNMSPEDSSIYLCSVEPGEGTEAFFGQGTRLTVV.

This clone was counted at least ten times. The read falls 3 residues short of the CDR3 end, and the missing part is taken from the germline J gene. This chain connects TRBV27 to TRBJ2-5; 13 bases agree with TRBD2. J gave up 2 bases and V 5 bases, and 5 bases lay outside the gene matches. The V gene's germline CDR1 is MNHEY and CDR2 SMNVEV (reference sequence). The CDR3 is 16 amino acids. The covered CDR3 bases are TGTGCCAGCAGTCCCCTGGGACTAGCGGGACAAGAGACC. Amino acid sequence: CASSPLGLAGQET. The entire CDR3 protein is CASSPLGLAGQETQYF.

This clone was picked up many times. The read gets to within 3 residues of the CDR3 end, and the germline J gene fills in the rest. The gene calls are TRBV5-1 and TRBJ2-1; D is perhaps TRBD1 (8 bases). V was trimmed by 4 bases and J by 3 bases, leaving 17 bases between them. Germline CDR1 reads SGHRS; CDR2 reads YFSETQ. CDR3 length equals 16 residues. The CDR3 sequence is CASSPLQGGNYNEQFF. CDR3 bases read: TGCGCCAGCAGCCCGCTACAGGGGGGGAACTACAATGAG. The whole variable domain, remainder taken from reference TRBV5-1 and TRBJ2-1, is KAGVTQTPRYLIKTRGQQVTLSCSPISGHRSVSWYQQTPGQGLQFLFEYFSETQRNKGNFPGRFSGRQFSNSRSEMNVSTLELGDSALYLCASSPLQGGNYNEQFFGPGTRLTVL.

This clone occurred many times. The CDR3 sequence is CASSLYRDTDTQYF. The CDR3 bases that were read are TGTGCCAGCAGCTTGTACAGGGACACAGATACG. V is TRBV7-2 and J is TRBJ2-3; weak D call: TRBD1 (6 bases). Read coverage stops 3 residues before the CDR3 terminus; the germline J gene supplies the remainder. The CDR3 runs 14 residues. The ends were cut back, 3 bases at V and 2 bases at J, with 9 bases in the middle. Germline V gene sequence: CDR1 SGHTA, CDR2 FQGNSA.

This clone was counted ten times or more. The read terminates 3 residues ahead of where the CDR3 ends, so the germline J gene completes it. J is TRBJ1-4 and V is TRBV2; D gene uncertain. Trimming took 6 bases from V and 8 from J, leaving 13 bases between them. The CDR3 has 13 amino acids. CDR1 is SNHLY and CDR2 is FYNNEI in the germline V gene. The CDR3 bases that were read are TGTGCCAGCAGCGACTGGACGGGGGAAAAA. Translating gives CASSDWTGEK. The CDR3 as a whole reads CASSDWTGEKLFF.

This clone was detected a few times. CDR3 loop: CASSEDRPLQAFF. Partial CDR3 DNA: TGTGCCAGCAGTGAAGACAGGCCCCTTCAA. The chain joins TRBV6-4 to TRBJ1-1; weak D call: TRBD1 (6 bases). The read gets to within 3 residues of the CDR3 end, and the germline J gene fills in the rest. This CDR3 has 13 residues. CDR1 is MRHNA, CDR2 SNTAGT, per germline.

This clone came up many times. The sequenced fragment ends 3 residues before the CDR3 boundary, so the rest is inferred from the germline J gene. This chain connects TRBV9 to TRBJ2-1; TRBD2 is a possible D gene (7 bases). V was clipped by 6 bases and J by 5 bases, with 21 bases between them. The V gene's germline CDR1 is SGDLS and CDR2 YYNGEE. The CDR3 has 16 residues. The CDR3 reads CASTEGRGGYDNEQFF. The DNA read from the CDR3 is TGTGCCAGCACCGAGGGGAGGGGGGGGTACGACAATGAG.

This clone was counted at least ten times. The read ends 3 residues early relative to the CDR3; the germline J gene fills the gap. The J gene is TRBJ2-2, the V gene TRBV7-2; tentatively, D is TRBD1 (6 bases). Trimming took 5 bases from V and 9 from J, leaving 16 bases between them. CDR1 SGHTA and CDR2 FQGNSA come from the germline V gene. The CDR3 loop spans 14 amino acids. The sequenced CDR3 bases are TGTGCCAGCAGCGAACAGGGTACAACCAGGGAG. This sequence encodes CASSEQGTTRE. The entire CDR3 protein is CASSEQGTTRELFF.

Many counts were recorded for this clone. This CDR3 is CAIRRGVDEQFF. The DNA read from the CDR3 is TGTGCCATCCGTAGAGGGGTCGATGAG. The chain joins TRBV10-3 to TRBJ2-1; D may correspond to TRBD1 or TRBD2 (5 bases each). The read terminates 3 residues before the CDR3 end, so the remaining end is supplied by the germline J gene. The CDR3 is 12 residues long. The V end lost 8 bases, the J end lost 8 bases, and 13 bases lay between the germline ends. Per germline, CDR1 ENHRY and CDR2 SYGVKD.

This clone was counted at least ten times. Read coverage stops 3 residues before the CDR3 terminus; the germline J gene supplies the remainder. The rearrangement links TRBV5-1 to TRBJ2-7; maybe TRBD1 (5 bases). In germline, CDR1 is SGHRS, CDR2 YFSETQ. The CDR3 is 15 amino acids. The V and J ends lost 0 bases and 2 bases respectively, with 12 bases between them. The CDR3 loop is CASSLEGSEPYEQYF. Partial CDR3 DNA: TGCGCCAGCAGCTTGGAGGGGTCAGAACCCTACGAG.

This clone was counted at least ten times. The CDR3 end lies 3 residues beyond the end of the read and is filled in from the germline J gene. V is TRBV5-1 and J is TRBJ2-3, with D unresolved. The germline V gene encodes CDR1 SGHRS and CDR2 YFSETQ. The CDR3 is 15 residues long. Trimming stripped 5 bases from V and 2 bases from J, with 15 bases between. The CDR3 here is CASRPPLEDTDTQYF. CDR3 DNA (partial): TGCGCCAGCAGACCTCCCCTAGAAGACACAGATACG. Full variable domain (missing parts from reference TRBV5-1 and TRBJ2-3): KAGVTQTPRYLIKTRGQQVTLSCSPISGHRSVSWYQQTPGQGLQFLFEYFSETQRNKGNFPGRFSGRQFSNSRSEMNVSTLELGDSALYLCASRPPLEDTDTQYFGPGTRLTVL.

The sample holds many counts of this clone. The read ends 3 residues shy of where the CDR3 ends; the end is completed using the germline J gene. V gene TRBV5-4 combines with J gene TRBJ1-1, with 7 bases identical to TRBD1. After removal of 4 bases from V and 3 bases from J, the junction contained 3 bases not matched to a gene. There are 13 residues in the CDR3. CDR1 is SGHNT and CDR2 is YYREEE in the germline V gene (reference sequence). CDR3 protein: CASSRDRDTEAFF. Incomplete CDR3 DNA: TGTGCCAGCAGCCGGGACAGAGACACTGAA.

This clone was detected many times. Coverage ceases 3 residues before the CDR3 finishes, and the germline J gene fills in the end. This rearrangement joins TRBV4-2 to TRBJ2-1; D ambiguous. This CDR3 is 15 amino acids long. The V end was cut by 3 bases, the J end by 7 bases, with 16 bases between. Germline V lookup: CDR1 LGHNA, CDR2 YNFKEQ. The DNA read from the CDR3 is TGTGCCAGCAGCCAGGAATCCCAAGCGTCGAATGAG. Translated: CASSQESQASNE. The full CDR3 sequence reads CASSQESQASNEQFF.

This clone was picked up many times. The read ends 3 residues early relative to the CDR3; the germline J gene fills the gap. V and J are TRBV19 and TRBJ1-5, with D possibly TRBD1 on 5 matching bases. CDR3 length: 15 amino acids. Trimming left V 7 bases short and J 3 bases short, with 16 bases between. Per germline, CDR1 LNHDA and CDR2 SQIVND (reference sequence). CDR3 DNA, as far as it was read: TGTGCCAGTACTCAGGGAGTAAGTCCCAATCAGCCC. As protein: CASTQGVSPNQP. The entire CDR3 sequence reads CASTQGVSPNQPQHF.

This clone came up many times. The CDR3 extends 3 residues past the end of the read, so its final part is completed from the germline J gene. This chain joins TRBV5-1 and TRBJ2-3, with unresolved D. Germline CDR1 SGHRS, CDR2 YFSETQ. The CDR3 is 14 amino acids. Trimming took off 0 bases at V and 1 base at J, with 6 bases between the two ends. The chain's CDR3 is CASSLEAGTDTQYF. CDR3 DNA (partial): TGCGCCAGCAGCTTGGAGGCAGGCACAGATACG.

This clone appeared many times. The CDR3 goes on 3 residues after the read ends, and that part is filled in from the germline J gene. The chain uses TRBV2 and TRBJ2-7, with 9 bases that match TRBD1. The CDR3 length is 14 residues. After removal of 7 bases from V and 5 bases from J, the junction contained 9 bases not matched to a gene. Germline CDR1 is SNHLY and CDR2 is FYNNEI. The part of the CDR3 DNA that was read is TGTGCCAGCATACGGGGGGACAGGGTCGACGAG. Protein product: CASIRGDRVDE. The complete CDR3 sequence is CASIRGDRVDEQYF.

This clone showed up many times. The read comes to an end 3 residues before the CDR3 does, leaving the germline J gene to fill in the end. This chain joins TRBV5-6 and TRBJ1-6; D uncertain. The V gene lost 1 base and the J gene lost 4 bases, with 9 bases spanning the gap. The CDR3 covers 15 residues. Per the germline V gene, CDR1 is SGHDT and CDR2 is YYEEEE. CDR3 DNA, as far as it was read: TGTGCCAGCAGCTTGAGGCAGATTTATAATTCACCC. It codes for CASSLRQIYNSP. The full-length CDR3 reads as CASSLRQIYNSPLHF.